What follows describes a single T cell receptor (beta chain). Its antigen is currently unknown. In germline, CDR1 is SGHTA, CDR2 FQGNSA. The CDR3 runs 15 residues. With 4 bases removed from V and 1 base from J, the gap between germline ends came to 14 bases. This sample is part of a study of cytomegalovirus exposure and HLA in healthy donors. PCR used 60 Vbeta primers and 13 Jbeta primers. Method: immunoSEQ multiplex PCR; TCRdb's copy keeps in-frame clones and lacks some. The sample includes more than 100,000 clones, roughly 83% of them seen just once. Regarding the study as a whole: A later analysis by the authors found several of the most significant clusters apparently linked to common viral pathogens. Presence/absence analyses supposed approximately even sequencing depth among donors. The records held CMV serostatus as the only immune exposure information.

This chain connects TRBV7-2 to TRBJ2-7; unclear D gene. What was sequenced was PBMCs. This receptor was identified in a man in his forties in good health and CMV-seronegative. The CDR3: CASSSLERVSYEQYF. The DNA for the CDR3 is TGTGCCAGCAGCTCATTAGAACGGGTGTCCTACGAGCAGTACTTC.